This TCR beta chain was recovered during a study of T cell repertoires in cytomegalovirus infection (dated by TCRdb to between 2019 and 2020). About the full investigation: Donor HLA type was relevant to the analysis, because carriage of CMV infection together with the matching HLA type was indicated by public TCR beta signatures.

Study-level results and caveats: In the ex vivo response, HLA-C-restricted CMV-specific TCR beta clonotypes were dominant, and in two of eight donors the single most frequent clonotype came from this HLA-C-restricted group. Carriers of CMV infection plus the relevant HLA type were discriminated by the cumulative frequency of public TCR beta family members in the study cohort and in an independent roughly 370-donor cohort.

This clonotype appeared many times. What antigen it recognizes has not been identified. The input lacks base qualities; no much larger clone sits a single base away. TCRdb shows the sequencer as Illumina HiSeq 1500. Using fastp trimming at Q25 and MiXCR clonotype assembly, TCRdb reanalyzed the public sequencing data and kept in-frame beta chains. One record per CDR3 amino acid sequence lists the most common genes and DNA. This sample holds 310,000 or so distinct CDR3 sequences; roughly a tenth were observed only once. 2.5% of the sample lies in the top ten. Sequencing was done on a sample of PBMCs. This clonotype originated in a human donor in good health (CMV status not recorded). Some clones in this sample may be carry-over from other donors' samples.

CDR3 reads: CASSQGWDTEAFF. The nucleotide sequence reads as follows: TGTGCCAGCAGCCAAGGATGGGACACTGAAGCTTTCTTT. In this chain, TRBV7-6 is recombined with TRBJ1-1; the D gene cannot be resolved reliably. CDR1 and CDR2, per the germline V gene, are SGHVS and FNYEAQ. Trimming takes 5 bases from V and 3 bases from J, and the germline ends sit 10 bases apart. There are 13 amino acids in the CDR3, from cysteine to phenylalanine inclusive. Here the CDR3 DNA is all that survives: 39 bases in frame from base 1.